This T cell receptor (beta chain) was obtained from a study of blood T cell repertoires in COVID-19. On the study more broadly: T cells, B-cell-depleted T cells, or PBMCs supplied cDNA or gDNA.

Germline assignment: CDR1 SGHRS and CDR2 YFSETQ. Deletions cut 4 bases from V and 6 bases from J, with 7 bases between. There are 11 residues in the CDR3. As handled by the study authors: Counts of nucleated cells, estimated from reference gene primer amplification, were obtained. Clones were sequenced by immunoSEQ multiplex PCR, and TCRdb holds only the in-frame ones, with some missing. From that table come the V and J calls and clone size; the DNA was used to work out D and trimming. This sample has about 230,000 clones, with around four fifths found just once. The sequence derives from a woman in her 70s with active or convalescent COVID-19. Sequenced input: peripheral blood. The chain links TRBV5-1 to TRBJ1-2, with no clear D. The CDR3 loop reads CASSRGNGYTF. DNA for the CDR3: TGCGCCAGCAGCCGGGGTAATGGCTACACCTTC.